This record concerns one T cell receptor (beta chain) sequence. Per the original methods: Reference gene primer amplification yielded estimated nucleated cell counts. Sequencing used immunoSEQ multiplex PCR; TCRdb keeps in-frame clones, though not all of them. V and J calls and clone size are given by that table; D and trimming were obtained from the DNA. The sample lists around 150,000 clones; 70% to 80% were seen once. This sample was included in a study of blood T cell repertoires in COVID-19. Study information: Some COVID-19 samples were acute and others convalescent; all came from the United States, Italy and Spain. In each case, the material was cDNA or gDNA derived from T cells, B-cell-depleted T cells, or PBMCs.

The CDR3 contains 14 residues. V lost 3 bases, J lost 5 bases, and 10 bases lay in between. Germline V gene sequence: CDR1 KGHSH, CDR2 LQKENI. The sample comprised peripheral blood. The chain employs TRBV18 and TRBJ1-4, with a possible D match to TRBD1 (5 bases). This clonotype was sampled from a woman aged 45 to 65 with active or convalescent COVID-19. The DNA of the CDR3 is TGTGCCAGCTCACCCAGGGTGGGCAATGAAAAACTGTTTTTT. Residues: CASSPRVGNEKLFF.